One TCR beta chain is described in this entry. The germline V gene has CDR1 MGHRA and CDR2 YSYEKL. The CDR3 contains 17 residues. V dropped 2 bases and J dropped 2 bases, with 13 bases sitting between them. This entry comes from a study of blood T cells in healthy people across ages. Then a second PCR, running about 6 to 11 cycles, was carried out with a sample-barcoded 5' primer and a J-beta primer mix. TCRdb reanalysed the 5' RACE reads using MiXCR and keeps one entry per CDR3 protein. The data contain about 1,400,000 distinct CDR3 sequences, 59% of them seen just once; the ten biggest clones take up more than 6%.

The chain uses TRBV4-1 and TRBJ2-6, with D uncertain. The specimen was blood. This sequence was found in a man aged 18 to 30 in good health. CDR3 in amino acids: CASSQTPLPTGANVLTF. The CDR3 DNA is TGCGCCAGCAGCCAAACCCCCCTTCCCACTGGGGCCAACGTCCTGACTTTC.